The 14 T cell receptor beta chains given below trace back to one sample, sequenced in a study of CD8 T cells in ankylosing spondylitis. General study points: Typical of ankylosing spondylitis blood, it appeared, was a TCR beta motif of roughly eight highly homologous variants.

No antigens are known for them. TCRdb reprocessed the 5' RACE reads with MiXCR, giving one entry per CDR3 protein. Of approximately 520,000 distinct CDR3 sequences listed, about 5.4% are singletons. Material for sequencing was blood, either unsorted or a sorted T cell fraction (not recorded which). These receptor sequences come from a male donor with ankylosing spondylitis.

This clonotype has at least ten counts. The chain uses TRBV20-1 and TRBJ1-3; maybe TRBD1 (6 bases). Trimming removed 5 bases from V and 0 bases from J, with 11 bases in between. This CDR3 has 14 amino acids. CDR1 and CDR2 from the germline V gene are DFQATT and SNEGSKA (reference sequence). CDR3: CSAARTASGNTIYF. CDR3 DNA sequence: TGCAGTGCTGCCCGGACAGCCTCTGGAAACACCATATATTTT.

This clonotype showed up many times. The chain employs TRBV7-2 and TRBJ1-2; D unresolved. The length of the CDR3 is 13 residues. Trimming stripped 2 bases from V and 8 bases from J, with 12 bases between. CDR1 is SGHTA, CDR2 FQGNSA, per germline. CDR3: CASSLPSVEGYTF. The CDR3 DNA is TGTGCCAGCAGCTTACCCTCCGTAGAGGGCTACACCTTC.

The chain joins TRBV4-3 to TRBJ1-2; D is unclear. The CDR3 runs to 15 residues. Germline V gene data show CDR1 as LGHNA and CDR2 as YSLEER. Trimming cost V 0 bases and J 5 bases, with 13 bases left between them. The DNA for the CDR3 is TGCGCCAGCAGCCAAGAGATCAGTGAAACTTATGGCTACACCTTC. Amino acids: CASSQEISETYGYTF.

The chain has TRBV7-2 and TRBJ1-5; possibly TRBD1 for D (6 bases). CDR3 size: 16 residues. Trimming removed 0 bases from V and 4 bases from J, with 13 bases in between. Germline assignment: CDR1 SGHTA and CDR2 FQGNSA. CDR3 sequence reads: CASSLAGTGLNQPQHF. The CDR3 DNA follows: TGTGCCAGCAGCTTAGCTGGCACAGGGTTGAATCAGCCCCAGCATTTT.

At least ten counts were recorded for this clonotype. The chain couples TRBV12-3 or TRBV12-4 to TRBJ2-3; tentatively, D is TRBD2 (6 bases). The CDR3 totals 15 residues. V was pared by 5 bases and J by 0 bases, with 12 bases between. The CDR3 sequence: CASSILGRSTDTQYF. Written as DNA, the CDR3 is TGTGCCAGCAGTATCCTCGGGAGAAGCACAGATACGCAGTATTTT.

This clonotype was seen more than once but under ten times. V gene TRBV5-1 combines with J gene TRBJ2-1, with D unresolved. This CDR3 has 14 residues. The V gene's germline CDR1 is SGHRS and CDR2 YFSETQ. V was cut by 0 bases and J by 6 bases, with 10 bases left in between. Written as DNA, the CDR3 is TGCGCCAGCAGCTTGGCCAGTGGACCCAATGAGCAGTTCTTC. Translation gives CASSLASGPNEQFF.

This clonotype has a count of ten or more. This chain uses TRBV20-1 with TRBJ2-1, with a tentative D call TRBD2 (6 bases). Trimming pared 0 bases from V and 2 bases from J, leaving 11 bases between. The CDR3 runs to 15 residues. CDR1 DFQATT and CDR2 SNEGSKA come from the germline V gene (reference sequence). This chain's CDR3 is CSARDRTIPYNEQFF. Here the CDR3 DNA reads TGCAGTGCTAGAGATCGGACTATACCCTACAATGAGCAGTTCTTC.

This clonotype was observed a few times. CDR3 sequence: CASSVGDRVGAFF. CDR3 DNA sequence: TGTGCCAGCAGCGTAGGTGACAGGGTTGGCGCTTTCTTT. The chain has TRBV9 and TRBJ1-1; 7 bases line up with TRBD1. This CDR3 contains 13 residues. After removal of 0 bases from V and 11 bases from J, the junction contained 7 bases not matched to a gene. CDR1 and CDR2 (germline): SGDLS, YYNGEE.

In its sample, this clonotype was seen many times. V and J are TRBV6-1 and TRBJ1-2; D gene unclear. CDR3 size: 13 residues. Germline CDR1 reads MNHNS; CDR2 reads SASEGT. Trimming shortened V by 2 bases and J by 3 bases, and 7 bases separated the two germline ends. CDR3 in amino acids: CASSELVDYGYTF. The CDR3, as DNA: TGTGCCAGCAGTGAATTGGTCGACTATGGCTACACCTTC.

This clonotype was observed many times. The V gene is TRBV18, the J gene TRBJ1-5; 7 nucleotides line up with TRBD1. The germline gives CDR1 KGHSH, CDR2 LQKENI. CDR3 length: 14 amino acids. Losses at the gene ends were 3 bases for V and 5 bases for J; bases not matched to a gene: 4. CDR3 sequence (DNA): TGTGCCAGCTCACCGATCAGGGGGGATCAGCCCCAGCATTTT. Translated: CASSPIRGDQPQHF. Full variable domain (outside the CDR3, taken from reference TRBV18 and TRBJ1-5): NAGVMQNPRHLVRRRGQEARLRCSPMKGHSHVYWYRQLPEEGLKFMVYLQKENIIDESGMPKERFSAEFPKEGPSILRIQQVVRGDSAAYFCASSPIRGDQPQHFGDGTRLSIL.

This clonotype was observed a few times. The chain employs TRBV13 and TRBJ2-1; 9 bases map to TRBD1. The CDR3 contains 16 residues. Germline CDR1 is PRHDT and CDR2 is FYEKMQ (reference sequence). V shed 7 bases, J shed 4 bases, and the junction held 11 bases outside the gene matches. CDR3 in amino acids: CASTLGGGTGYNEQFF. The CDR3 bases are TGTGCCAGCACCCTAGGAGGGGGGACAGGGTACAATGAGCAGTTCTTC.

At least ten counts were recorded for this clonotype. The chain couples TRBV5-1 to TRBJ2-7; the match to TRBD1 covers 8 bases. This CDR3 comprises 14 residues. V was pared by 6 bases and J by 1 base, with 6 bases of the junction left unmatched. Germline V gene data show CDR1 as SGHRS and CDR2 as YFSETQ. For the CDR3, the DNA is TGCGCCAGCACTCCGCGACAGGGGTCCTACGAGCAGTACTTC. Translation: CASTPRQGSYEQYF.

The J gene is TRBJ1-5, the V gene TRBV19; 8 positions match TRBD1. Trimming took 1 base from V and 2 from J; bases not matched to a gene: 1. The CDR3 is 15 residues long. The germline V gene encodes CDR1 LNHDA and CDR2 SQIVND (reference sequence). This chain's CDR3 is CASSIGGQGNQPQHF. For the CDR3, the DNA is TGTGCCAGTAGTATAGGGGGACAGGGCAATCAGCCCCAGCATTTT.

This clonotype was recorded many times. V usage is TRBV7-2 and J usage is TRBJ1-2; the D is unclear. The germline CDR1 and CDR2 sequences are SGHTA and FQGNSA. Between the trimmed V and J ends, which lost 0 bases and 4 bases, there was a span of 9 bases. The CDR3 is 14 amino acids. CDR3 in amino acids: CASSLALSGYGYTF. DNA of the CDR3: TGTGCCAGCAGCTTAGCGCTTTCGGGCTATGGCTACACCTTC.